This T cell receptor (beta chain) emerged from a study of shared clonotypes between healthy human individuals. Turning to the study itself: The donors, two women and a few men, were aged 18 to 49. Study-wide findings and caveats: Larger estimated richness was generally recorded for naive subsets relative to memory subsets. An expected dependence of interdonor clonotype sharing on sequencing depth was noted.

The donors, healthy adults who were HIV-negative, had experienced no recent acute infections or vaccinations. The germline gives CDR1 LNHNV, CDR2 YYDKDF (reference sequence). The CDR3 is 15 residues long. The germline V and J ends were trimmed by 1 base and 1 base, with 9 bases remaining between them. TCRdb keeps only in-frame clones here, not all; method: immunoSEQ multiplex PCR. The data hold 2 million or so clones, with 85% to 95% observed a single time. For this clone: Its target is not known. This CDR3 is also generated by other DNA sequences in the sample.

The sample taken for sequencing was naive CD4+ T cells sorted from blood. Subset reported: CD45RA+ positively selected. The V and J genes are TRBV15 and TRBJ2-3, with D possibly matching TRBD1 (5 bases). This clonotype originated in a man younger than 30 in good health. For the CDR3, the DNA is TGTGCCACCAGCAGAGGGGGCAGTGGCACAGATACGCAGTATTTT. Translating it yields CATSRGGSGTDTQYF. The full variable domain, its missing parts supplied by reference TRBV15 and TRBJ2-3, is DAMVIQNPRYQVTQFGKPVTLSCSQTLNHNVMYWYQQKSSQAPKLLFHYYDKDFNNEADTPDNFQSRRPNTSFCFLDIRSPGLGDTAMYLCATSRGGSGTDTQYFGPGTRLTVL.